The entry below describes one TCR beta chain. Within the sample, other DNA sequences also encode this same CDR3. This specimen comes from a study of blood T cell repertoires in COVID-19. Generated by immunoSEQ multiplex PCR, the TCRdb table keeps only in-frame clones and is missing some. The top ten clones hold roughly 15% of a sample with about 220,000 clones, about 80% of them seen once. Categorization into cohorts depended on clinical history that participants reported. Cohort 3 donors counted as recovered after two negative PCRs, clearance, or resolved symptoms. The CDR3 runs 13 residues. The germline V gene has CDR1 LGHDT and CDR2 YNNKEL (reference sequence). V was pared by 2 bases and J by 4 bases, with 5 bases between.

The sample comprised PBMCs or T cells enriched from blood (not recorded which). The chain joins TRBV3-1 (or the pseudogene TRBV3-2) to TRBJ1-4; the D gene is possibly TRBD1 (5 bases). This TCR came from a man in his forties or fifties who had recovered from COVID-19. CDR3 amino acids: CASSQRGNEKLFF. The DNA for the CDR3 is TGTGCCAGCAGCCAAAGGGGTAATGAAAAACTGTTTTTT.